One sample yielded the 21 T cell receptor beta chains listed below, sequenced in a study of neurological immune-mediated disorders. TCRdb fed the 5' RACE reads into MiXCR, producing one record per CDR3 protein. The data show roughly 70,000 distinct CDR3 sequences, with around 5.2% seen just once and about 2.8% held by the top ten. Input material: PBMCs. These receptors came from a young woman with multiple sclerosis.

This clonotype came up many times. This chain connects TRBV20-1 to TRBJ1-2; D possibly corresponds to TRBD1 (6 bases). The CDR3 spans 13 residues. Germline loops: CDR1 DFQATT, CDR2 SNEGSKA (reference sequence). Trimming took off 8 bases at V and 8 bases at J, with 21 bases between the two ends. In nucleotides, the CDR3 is TGCAGTCCCTCCGAGGGGGGTATTTACGGCTACACCTTC. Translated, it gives CSPSEGGIYGYTF.

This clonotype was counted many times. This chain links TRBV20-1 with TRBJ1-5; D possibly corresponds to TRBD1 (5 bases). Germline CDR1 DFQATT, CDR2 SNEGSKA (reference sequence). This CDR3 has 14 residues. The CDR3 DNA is TGCTCTGGGGGGGGGTCCGGACGCAATCAGCCCCAGCATTTT. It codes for CSGGGSGRNQPQHF.

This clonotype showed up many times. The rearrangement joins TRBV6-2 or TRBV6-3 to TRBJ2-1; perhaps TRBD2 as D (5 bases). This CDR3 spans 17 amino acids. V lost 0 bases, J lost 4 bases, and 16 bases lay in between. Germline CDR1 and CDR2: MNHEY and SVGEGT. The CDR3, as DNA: TGTGCCAGCAGTTACTCGAAACGGGCGGGTCAATACAATGAGCAGTTCTTC. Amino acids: CASSYSKRAGQYNEQFF.

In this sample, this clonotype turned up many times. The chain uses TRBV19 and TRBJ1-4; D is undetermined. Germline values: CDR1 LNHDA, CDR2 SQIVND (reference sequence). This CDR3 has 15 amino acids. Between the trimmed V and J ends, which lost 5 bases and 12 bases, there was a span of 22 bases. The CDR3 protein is CASSAWGDPPEELFF. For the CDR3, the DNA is TGTGCCAGTAGTGCTTGGGGAGATCCCCCAGAGGAACTGTTTTTT.

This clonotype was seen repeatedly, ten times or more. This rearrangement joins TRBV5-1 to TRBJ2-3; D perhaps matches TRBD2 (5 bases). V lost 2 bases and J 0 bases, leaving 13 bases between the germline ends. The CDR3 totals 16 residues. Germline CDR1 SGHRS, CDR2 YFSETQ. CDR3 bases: TGCGCCAGCAGCTTACGGACTCGTGCTAGCACAGATACGCAGTATTTT. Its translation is CASSLRTRASTDTQYF.

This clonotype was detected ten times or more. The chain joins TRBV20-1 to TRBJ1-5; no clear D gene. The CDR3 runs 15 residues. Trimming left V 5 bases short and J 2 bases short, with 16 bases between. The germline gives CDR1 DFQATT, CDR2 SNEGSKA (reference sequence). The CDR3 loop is CSAVREAGGNQPQHF. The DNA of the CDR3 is TGCAGTGCTGTCCGGGAAGCGGGCGGCAATCAGCCCCAGCATTTT.

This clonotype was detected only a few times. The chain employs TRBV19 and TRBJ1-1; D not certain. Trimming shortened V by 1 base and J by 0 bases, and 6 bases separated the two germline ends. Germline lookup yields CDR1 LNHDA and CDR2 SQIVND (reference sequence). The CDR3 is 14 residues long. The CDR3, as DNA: TGTGCCAGTAGTATAGGGCAGATGAACACTGAAGCTTTCTTT. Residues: CASSIGQMNTEAFF. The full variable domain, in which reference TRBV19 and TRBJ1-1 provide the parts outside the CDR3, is DGGITQSPKYLFRKEGQNVTLSCEQNLNHDAMYWYRQDPGQGLRLIYYSQIVNDFQKGDIAEGYSVSREKKESFPLTVTSAQKNPTAFYLCASSIGQMNTEAFFGQGTRLTVV.

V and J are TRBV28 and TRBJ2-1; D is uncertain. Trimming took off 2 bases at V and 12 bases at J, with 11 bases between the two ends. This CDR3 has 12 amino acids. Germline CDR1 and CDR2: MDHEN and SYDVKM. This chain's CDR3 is CASSLKGTPQFF. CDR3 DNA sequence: TGTGCCAGCAGTTTAAAGGGAACACCGCAGTTCTTC.

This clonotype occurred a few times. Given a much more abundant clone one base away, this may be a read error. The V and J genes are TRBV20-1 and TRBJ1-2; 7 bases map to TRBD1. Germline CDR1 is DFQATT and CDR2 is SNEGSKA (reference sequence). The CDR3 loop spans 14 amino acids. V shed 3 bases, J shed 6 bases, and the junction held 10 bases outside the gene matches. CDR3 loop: CSARGQKGADGYTF. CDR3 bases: TGCAGTGCTAGGGGCCAAAAGGGGGCCGATGGCTACACCTTC.

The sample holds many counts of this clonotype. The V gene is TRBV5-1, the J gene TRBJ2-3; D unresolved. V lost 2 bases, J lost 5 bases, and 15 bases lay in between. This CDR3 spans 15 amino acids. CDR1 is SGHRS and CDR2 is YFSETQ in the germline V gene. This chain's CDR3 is CASSFSGTSQDTQYF. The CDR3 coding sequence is TGCGCCAGCAGCTTCTCCGGAACCTCACAAGATACGCAGTATTTT. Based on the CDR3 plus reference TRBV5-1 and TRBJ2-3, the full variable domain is KAGVTQTPRYLIKTRGQQVTLSCSPISGHRSVSWYQQTPGQGLQFLFEYFSETQRNKGNFPGRFSGRQFSNSRSEMNVSTLELGDSALYLCASSFSGTSQDTQYFGPGTRLTVL.

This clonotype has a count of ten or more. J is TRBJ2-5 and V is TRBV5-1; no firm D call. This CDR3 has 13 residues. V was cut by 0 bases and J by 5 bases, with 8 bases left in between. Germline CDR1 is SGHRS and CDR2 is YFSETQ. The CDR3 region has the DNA TGCGCCAGCAGCTTGGATACGAGGGAGACCCAGTACTTC. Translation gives CASSLDTRETQYF. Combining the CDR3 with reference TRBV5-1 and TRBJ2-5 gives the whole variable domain KAGVTQTPRYLIKTRGQQVTLSCSPISGHRSVSWYQQTPGQGLQFLFEYFSETQRNKGNFPGRFSGRQFSNSRSEMNVSTLELGDSALYLCASSLDTRETQYFGPGTRLLVL.

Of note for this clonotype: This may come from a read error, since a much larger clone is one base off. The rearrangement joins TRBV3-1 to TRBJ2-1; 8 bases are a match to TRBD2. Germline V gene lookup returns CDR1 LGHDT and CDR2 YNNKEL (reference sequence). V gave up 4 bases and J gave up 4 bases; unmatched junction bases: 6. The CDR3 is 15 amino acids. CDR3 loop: CASSPGTRGYNEQFF. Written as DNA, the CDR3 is TGTGCCAGCAGCCCTGGGACTAGAGGTTACAATGAGCAGTTCTTC.

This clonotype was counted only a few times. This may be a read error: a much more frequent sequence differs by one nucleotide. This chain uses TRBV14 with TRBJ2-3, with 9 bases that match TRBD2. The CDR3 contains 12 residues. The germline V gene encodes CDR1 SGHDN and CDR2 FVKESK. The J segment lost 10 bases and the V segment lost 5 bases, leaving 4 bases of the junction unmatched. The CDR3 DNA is TGTGCCAGCAGCACAGCGGGGGGTGCGCAGTATTTT. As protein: CASSTAGGAQYF.

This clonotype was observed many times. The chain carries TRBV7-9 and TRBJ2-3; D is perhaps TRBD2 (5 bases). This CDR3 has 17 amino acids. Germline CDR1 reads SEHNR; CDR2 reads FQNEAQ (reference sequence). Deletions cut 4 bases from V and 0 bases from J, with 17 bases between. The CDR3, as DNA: TGTGCCAGCAGCTCACCGGGGAGCGGCCCTAGCACAGATACGCAGTATTTT. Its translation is CASSSPGSGPSTDTQYF.

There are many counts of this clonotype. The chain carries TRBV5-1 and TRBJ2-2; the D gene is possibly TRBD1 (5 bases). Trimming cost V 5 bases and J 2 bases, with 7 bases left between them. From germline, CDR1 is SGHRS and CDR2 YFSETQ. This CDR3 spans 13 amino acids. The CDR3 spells CASRQENTGELFF. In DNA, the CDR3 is TGCGCCAGCAGACAGGAAAACACCGGGGAGCTGTTTTTT.

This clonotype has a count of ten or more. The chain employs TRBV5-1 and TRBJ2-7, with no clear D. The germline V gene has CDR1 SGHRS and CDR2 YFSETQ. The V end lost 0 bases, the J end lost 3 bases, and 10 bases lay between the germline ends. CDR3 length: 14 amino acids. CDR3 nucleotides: TGCGCCAGCAGCTTGGCCGCACCCAACTACGAGCAGTACTTC. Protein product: CASSLAAPNYEQYF.

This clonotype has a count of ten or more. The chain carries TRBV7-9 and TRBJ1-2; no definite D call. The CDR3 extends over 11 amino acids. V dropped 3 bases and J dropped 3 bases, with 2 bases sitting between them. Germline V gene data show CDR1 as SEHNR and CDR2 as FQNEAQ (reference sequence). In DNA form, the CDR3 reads TGTGCCAGCAGCTTTTACTATGGCTACACCTTC. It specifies CASSFYYGYTF.

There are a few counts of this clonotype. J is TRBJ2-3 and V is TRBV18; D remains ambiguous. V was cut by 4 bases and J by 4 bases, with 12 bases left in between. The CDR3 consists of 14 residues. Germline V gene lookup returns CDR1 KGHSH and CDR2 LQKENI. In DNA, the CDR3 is TGTGCCAGCTCACTCGGGCGGAGTCCAGATACGCAGTATTTT. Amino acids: CASSLGRSPDTQYF.

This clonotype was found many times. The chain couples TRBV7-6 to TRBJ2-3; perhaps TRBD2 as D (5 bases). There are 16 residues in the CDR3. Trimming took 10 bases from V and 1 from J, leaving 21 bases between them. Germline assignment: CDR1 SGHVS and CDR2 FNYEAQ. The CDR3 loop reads CANSLGSGIGTDTQYF. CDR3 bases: TGTGCCAACAGTCTAGGGTCGGGGATTGGCACAGATACGCAGTATTTT.

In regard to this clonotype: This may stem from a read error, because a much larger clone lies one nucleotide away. CDR3 DNA: TGCGCCAGCAGCTACAGCGGGTGGGCCGGCGCAGATACGCAGTATTTT. Translated, it gives CASSYSGWAGADTQYF. The V call is TRBV5-1, the J call TRBJ2-3, with D possibly being TRBD2 (6 bases). V was clipped by 3 bases and J by 4 bases, with 18 bases between them. CDR1 is SGHRS and CDR2 is YFSETQ in the germline V gene. This CDR3 is 16 amino acids long.

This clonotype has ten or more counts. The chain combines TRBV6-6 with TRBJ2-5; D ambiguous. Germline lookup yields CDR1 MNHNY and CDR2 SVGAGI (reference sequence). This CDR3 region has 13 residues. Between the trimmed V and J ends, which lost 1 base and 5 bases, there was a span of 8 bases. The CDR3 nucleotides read TGTGCCAGCAGTTACTTGCTGGTGGAGACCCAGTACTTC. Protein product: CASSYLLVETQYF.